The 9 T cell receptor beta chains below all came from one sample that was sequenced in a study of T cell responses to AZD1222 COVID-19 vaccine. Some clones are missing from TCRdb's copy, which holds only in-frame ones; the method was immunoSEQ multiplex PCR. This repertoire shows fewer than 100,000 clones, 85% found once; its top ten account for about 13%. The input for sequencing was peripheral blood, taken on day 0 of AZD1222 vaccination. Source of these receptors: an adult in good health.

The V and J genes are TRBV5-4 and TRBJ1-1; a possible D gene is TRBD1 (5 bases). The CDR3 totals 16 residues. In germline, CDR1 is SGHNT, CDR2 YYREEE (reference sequence). V lost 4 bases, J lost 2 bases, and 18 bases lay in between. The CDR3 DNA reads as TGTGCCAGCAGCCGGACATTCCTCCAGGGAAACACTGAAGCTTTCTTT. Encoded protein: CASSRTFLQGNTEAFF.

The V gene is TRBV2, the J gene TRBJ1-5, with a tentative D call TRBD1 (6 bases). The CDR3 extends over 15 amino acids. V was cut by 3 bases and J by 7 bases, with 16 bases left in between. Germline V gene data show CDR1 as SNHLY and CDR2 as FYNNEI. The CDR3 sequence is CASSDITGMRQPQHF. The CDR3 DNA reads as TGTGCCAGCAGTGATATTACAGGGATGCGACAGCCCCAGCATTTT.

V is TRBV10-3 and J is TRBJ1-1; perhaps TRBD1 as D (6 bases). This CDR3 is built from 20 residues. Trimming pared 0 bases from V and 0 bases from J, leaving 23 bases between. The germline gives CDR1 ENHRY, CDR2 SYGVKD. The CDR3 DNA sequence: TGTGCCATCAGTGAGTCGGCTCAGGGGACTGTTCGGAACATGAACACTGAAGCTTTCTTT. Encoded protein: CAISESAQGTVRNMNTEAFF.

In this sample, this clone turned up a few times. J is TRBJ2-7 and V is TRBV28; D gene uncertain. The CDR3 covers 12 residues. Trimming took off 6 bases at V and 2 bases at J, with 8 bases between the two ends. Germline loops: CDR1 MDHEN, CDR2 SYDVKM. The CDR3 DNA reads TGTGCCAGCAGCACAGCACCCTACGAGCAGTACTTC. Translating gives CASSTAPYEQYF.

The table lists this clone with a few counts. V is TRBV6-5 and J is TRBJ1-2; no clear D. This CDR3 contains 13 residues. Trimming removed 6 bases from V and 1 base from J, with 9 bases in between. The germline V gene has CDR1 MNHEY and CDR2 SVGAGI. The CDR3 nucleotides are TGTGCCAGCAGATCGGGATTTAACTATGGCTACACCTTC. Amino acids: CASRSGFNYGYTF.

V gene TRBV10-2 combines with J gene TRBJ2-2; TRBD2 aligns across 12 bases. This CDR3 has 15 amino acids. After removal of 7 bases from V and 6 bases from J, the junction contained 6 bases not matched to a gene. Germline values: CDR1 WSHSY, CDR2 SAAADI. Here the CDR3 DNA reads TGCGCCAGCACCCAGACTAGCGGGGGATCCGGGGAGCTGTTTTTT. Translation gives CASTQTSGGSGELFF.

The chain employs TRBV9 and TRBJ2-1; the D is unclear. Germline loops: CDR1 SGDLS, CDR2 YYNGEE. The CDR3 has 16 residues. Trimming pared 4 bases from V and 2 bases from J, leaving 16 bases between. The CDR3 reads CASSPRGQVTYNEQFF. In DNA, the CDR3 is TGTGCCAGCAGCCCCCGAGGCCAGGTTACCTACAATGAGCAGTTCTTC.

The sample holds many counts of this clone. This sample includes further DNA sequences coding for the same CDR3. This chain links TRBV4-3 with TRBJ1-5; possibly TRBD1 for D (5 bases). V lost 1 base, J lost 4 bases, and 8 bases lay in between. The CDR3 is made up of 14 amino acids. Per germline, CDR1 LGHNA and CDR2 YSLEER. CDR3 bases: TGCGCCAGCAGCCAAGCCCCAGGGAATCAGCCCCAGCATTTT. Protein: CASSQAPGNQPQHF.

CDR3 sequence (DNA): TGTGCCAGCAGCGTAGACGGGCGGGAGACCCAGTACTTC. This gives the protein CASSVDGRETQYF. The genes are TRBV9 and TRBJ2-5; D is unclear. The CDR3 has 13 amino acids. Germline CDR1 and CDR2: SGDLS and YYNGEE. Trimming took 0 bases from V and 5 from J, leaving 8 bases between them.